Following are 25 T cell receptor beta chains from one sample sequenced in a study of blood T cell repertoires in COVID-19. Sequencing used immunoSEQ multiplex PCR; TCRdb keeps in-frame clones, though not all of them. The sample lists 180,000 or so clones; around 76% were seen once. Sequencing input: peripheral blood. These receptors came from a woman in her 70s with acute or convalescent COVID-19.

This chain uses TRBV4-2 with TRBJ1-2; the match to TRBD1 covers 12 bases. The V and J ends lost 1 base and 8 bases, in that order; junction bases with no gene match: 5. This CDR3 has 15 residues. CDR1 is LGHNA, CDR2 YNFKEQ, per germline. CDR3 sequence: CASSQGGQGAFGYTF. The CDR3 bases are TGTGCCAGCAGCCAAGGGGGACAGGGGGCATTCGGCTACACCTTC.

This chain uses TRBV6-1 with TRBJ1-6, with 7 bases aligning to TRBD1. The CDR3 is 16 amino acids. Losses at the gene ends were 0 bases for V and 10 bases for J; bases not matched to a gene: 9. The germline gives CDR1 MNHNS, CDR2 SASEGT. CDR3 sequence reads: CASSEANRGQWSPLHF. DNA for the CDR3: TGTGCCAGCAGTGAAGCGAATAGGGGACAGTGGTCACCCCTCCACTTT.

This rearrangement joins TRBV13 to TRBJ2-3, with D hard to call. Germline V gene sequence: CDR1 PRHDT, CDR2 FYEKMQ (reference sequence). This CDR3 spans 13 amino acids. V was clipped by 0 bases and J by 5 bases, with 6 bases between them. The CDR3 DNA reads TGTGCCAGCAGCTTAGGATCCGGAGATACGCAGTATTTT. Encoded protein: CASSLGSGDTQYF.

The V gene is TRBV7-2, the J gene TRBJ2-7, with a tentative D call TRBD2 (7 bases). The CDR3 covers 16 residues. V shed 5 bases and J shed 4 bases, with 21 bases lying between them. Per germline, CDR1 SGHTA and CDR2 FQGNSA. The CDR3 coding sequence is TGTGCCAGCAGCCGTGGGGGGGGCGAAGTGTGGTACGAGCAGTACTTC. It yields the protein CASSRGGGEVWYEQYF.

The count of this clone is one. J is TRBJ1-1 and V is TRBV27; TRBD1 might be the D (6 bases). Per the germline V gene, CDR1 is MNHEY and CDR2 is SMNVEV (reference sequence). The CDR3 runs to 13 residues. Trimming pared 2 bases from V and 12 bases from J, leaving 16 bases between. CDR3 coding DNA: TGTGCCAGCAGTTTAGGCAGGGCAGGGGAAACTTTCTTT. Translating gives CASSLGRAGETFF.

The gene calls are TRBV5-1 and TRBJ1-1; 8 nucleotides match TRBD1. The CDR3 has 14 amino acids. V trimming: 4 bases; J trimming: 2 bases; junction bases outside the gene matches: 4. Germline V gives CDR1 SGHRS, CDR2 YFSETQ. CDR3 in DNA: TGCGCCAGCAGCGGCGGGACAGGTAACACTGAAGCTTTCTTT. Its protein is CASSGGTGNTEAFF.

This clone was recorded once. The J gene is TRBJ2-7, the V gene TRBV18; 9 bases fit TRBD1. Germline CDR1 reads KGHSH; CDR2 reads LQKENI. The CDR3 runs to 16 residues. The V gene end was trimmed by 6 bases and the J gene end by 4 bases; junction bases not matched to a gene: 13. The CDR3 protein is CASSRTGTGILYEQYF. CDR3 nucleotides: TGTGCCAGCTCTCGGACCGGGACAGGGATCCTTTACGAGCAGTACTTC.

This sequence joins TRBV7-9 and TRBJ2-7, with TRBD2 identical over 12 bases. This CDR3 spans 16 amino acids. V lost 4 bases and J lost 3; bases outside the gene matches: 7. The V gene's germline CDR1 is SEHNR and CDR2 FQNEAQ (reference sequence). The CDR3 reads CASSSPSGRGIYEQYF. The CDR3 bases are TGTGCCAGCAGCTCTCCTAGCGGGAGGGGAATCTACGAGCAGTACTTC.

The chain recombines TRBV28 with TRBJ1-5; no firm D call. Trimming cost V 2 bases and J 3 bases, with 14 bases left between them. The CDR3 spans 16 residues. Germline V gives CDR1 MDHEN, CDR2 SYDVKM. CDR3 bases: TGTGCCAGCAGTTTACTTTACCACACCCTCAATCAGCCCCAGCATTTT. It yields the protein CASSLLYHTLNQPQHF.

The chain joins TRBV7-2 to TRBJ2-3; 14 positions match TRBD2. The CDR3 covers 16 residues. Germline trimming cut 4 bases from V and 4 bases from J; bases unmatched to any gene: 4. CDR1 SGHTA and CDR2 FQGNSA come from the germline V gene. The CDR3 region is CASSSGLAGVPDTQYF. DNA of the CDR3: TGTGCCAGCAGCTCGGGACTAGCGGGGGTGCCAGATACGCAGTATTTT.

This clone was seen a handful of times. The rearrangement links TRBV6-5 to TRBJ1-5, with TRBD1 matching 7 bases. The CDR3 is 14 amino acids. V lost 6 bases to trimming and J lost 3 bases; unmatched junction nucleotides: 5. Germline V lookup: CDR1 MNHEY, CDR2 SVGAGI. This CDR3 reads CASSTDRVNQPQHF. In DNA form, the CDR3 reads TGTGCCAGCAGCACCGACAGGGTCAATCAGCCCCAGCATTTT.

This chain connects TRBV6-5 to TRBJ1-3; no clear D. The CDR3 length is 16 residues. Germline V gene lookup returns CDR1 MNHEY and CDR2 SVGAGI. Trimming removed 3 bases from V and 3 bases from J, with 15 bases in between. The CDR3 is CASSYKREGGGNTIYF. DNA of the CDR3: TGTGCCAGCAGTTATAAGAGGGAGGGTGGTGGAAACACCATATATTTT.

The chain is built from TRBV5-6 and TRBJ1-2; weak D call: TRBD1 (5 bases). V was cut by 4 bases and J by 3 bases, with 13 bases left in between. CDR3 length: 14 amino acids. CDR1 is SGHDT and CDR2 is YYEEEE in the germline V gene. The CDR3, as DNA: TGTGCCAGCAGCCCCACCACAGGATACTATGGCTACACCTTC. Encoded protein: CASSPTTGYYGYTF.

The chain joins TRBV4-3 to TRBJ1-4; 8 bases match TRBD1. V lost 3 bases to trimming and J lost 0 bases; unmatched junction nucleotides: 6. This CDR3 is 17 amino acids long. Germline V gene data show CDR1 as LGHNA and CDR2 as YSLEER. CDR3 in DNA: TGCGCCAGCAGCCAGTCGGGACAGGCGGCAACTAATGAAAAACTGTTTTTT. Protein: CASSQSGQAATNEKLFF.

The rearrangement uses TRBV11-2 and TRBJ1-2, with 10 bases lining up with TRBD1. Germline V gene sequence: CDR1 SGHAT, CDR2 FQNNGV. V was clipped by 3 bases and J by 6 bases; unmatched bases: 1. The CDR3 loop spans 13 amino acids. This chain's CDR3 is CASSLDRGDGYTF. The CDR3 nucleotides are TGTGCCAGCAGCTTGGACAGGGGGGATGGCTACACCTTC. The full variable domain, with the rest looked up from reference TRBV11-2 and TRBJ1-2, is EAGVAQSPRYKIIEKRQSVAFWCNPISGHATLYWYQQILGQGPKLLIQFQNNGVVDDSQLPKDRFSAERLKGVDSTLKIQPAKLEDSAVYLCASSLDRGDGYTFGSGTRLTVV.

The J gene is TRBJ1-2, the V gene TRBV30; 7 bases fit TRBD1. The V segment lost 4 bases and the J segment 1 base; nucleotides outside the gene matches: 0. This CDR3 has 12 residues. Germline V gene lookup returns CDR1 GTSNPN and CDR2 SVGIG (reference sequence). The CDR3 region has the DNA TGTGCCTGGACAGGGGGTAACTATGGCTACACCTTC. Translation gives CAWTGGNYGYTF.

The V call is TRBV5-1, the J call TRBJ2-1, with 9 bases lining up with TRBD2. The V gene end was trimmed by 3 bases and the J gene end by 1 base; junction bases not matched to a gene: 5. Germline assignment: CDR1 SGHRS and CDR2 YFSETQ. The CDR3 is made up of 16 amino acids. As DNA, the CDR3 is TGCGCCAGCAGCTCCCGCGGGAGGGGTTCCTACAATGAGCAGTTCTTC. Translation gives CASSSRGRGSYNEQFF.

In its sample, this clone was seen a few times. The chain uses TRBV18 and TRBJ1-6; maybe TRBD1 (6 bases). Trimming stripped 3 bases from V and 8 bases from J, with 11 bases between. Germline CDR1 is KGHSH and CDR2 is LQKENI. CDR3 size: 14 residues. In DNA form, the CDR3 reads TGTGCCAGCTCACCTAGGACAGAGGATTCACCCCTCCACTTT. Translation gives CASSPRTEDSPLHF.

The rearrangement uses TRBV5-1 and TRBJ1-3; 8 positions agree with TRBD1. CDR1 and CDR2 (germline): SGHRS, YFSETQ. The CDR3 runs 17 residues. V was clipped by 1 base and J by 4 bases; unmatched bases: 10. CDR3 region: CASSLTFRTGPGNTIYF. The CDR3 coding sequence is TGCGCCAGCAGCTTGACTTTCCGGACAGGGCCGGGAAACACCATATATTTT. Together with reference TRBV5-1 and TRBJ1-3, the CDR3 gives the full variable domain: KAGVTQTPRYLIKTRGQQVTLSCSPISGHRSVSWYQQTPGQGLQFLFEYFSETQRNKGNFPGRFSGRQFSNSRSEMNVSTLELGDSALYLCASSLTFRTGPGNTIYFGEGSWLTVV.

A single count supports this clone. V and J are TRBV6-5 and TRBJ2-1; 7 nucleotides align to TRBD2. Trimming removed 0 bases from V and 4 bases from J; junction bases left unmatched: 6. The germline gives CDR1 MNHEY, CDR2 SVGAGI. The CDR3 contains 16 residues. CDR3 sequence: CASSYSITRGYNEQFF. The CDR3 bases are TGTGCCAGCAGTTACTCGATAACGCGGGGGTACAATGAGCAGTTCTTC.

The chain has TRBV7-9 and TRBJ2-1; 8 nucleotides align to TRBD2. The germline gives CDR1 SEHNR, CDR2 FQNEAQ (reference sequence). J was trimmed by 0 bases and V by 2 bases; bases with no gene match: 12. This CDR3 spans 19 amino acids. In nucleotides, the CDR3 is TGTGCCAGCAGCTTATTCTATTTTAGCGGGGAGAGCTCCTACAATGAGCAGTTCTTC. Translated, it gives CASSLFYFSGESSYNEQFF. Supplemented by reference TRBV7-9 and TRBJ2-1, the full variable domain reads DTGVSQNPRHKITKRGQNVTFRCDPISEHNRLYWYRQTLGQGPEFLTYFQNEAQLEKSRLLSDRFSAERPKGSFSTLEIQRTEQGDSAMYLCASSLFYFSGESSYNEQFFGPGTRLTVL.

The chain joins TRBV5-5 to TRBJ2-7; TRBD2 matches 8 bases. The CDR3 is made up of 15 amino acids. Trimming removed 1 base from V and 1 base from J; junction bases left unmatched: 4. From germline, CDR1 is SGHKS and CDR2 YYEKEE (reference sequence). Here the CDR3 DNA reads TGTGCCAGCAGCTTGCTCGGGACTAGTTCCTACGAGCAGTACTTC. Residues: CASSLLGTSSYEQYF.

CDR3 protein: CASSPSGSSYNSPLHF. The CDR3 coding sequence is TGTGCCAGCAGCCCCTCTGGGAGCTCCTATAATTCACCCCTCCACTTT. This rearrangement joins TRBV7-2 to TRBJ1-6; D is unresolved. Germline CDR1 and CDR2: SGHTA and FQGNSA. V was cut by 5 bases and J by 0 bases, with 11 bases left in between. The CDR3 covers 16 residues.

V usage is TRBV7-9 and J usage is TRBJ1-4; no clear D gene. Germline CDR1 and CDR2: SEHNR and FQNEAQ (reference sequence). V dropped 5 bases and J dropped 0 bases, with 7 bases sitting between them. CDR3 length: 14 residues. Written as DNA, the CDR3 is TGTGCCAGCAGCCCAAGAGCAACTAATGAAAAACTGTTTTTT. Translated: CASSPRATNEKLFF.

This clone appeared once. The rearrangement joins TRBV24-1 to TRBJ2-5; a possible D gene is TRBD1 (5 bases). The CDR3 has 16 residues. The germline V gene has CDR1 KGHDR and CDR2 SFDVKD. V was clipped by 2 bases and J by 1 base, with 13 bases between them. CDR3 bases: TGTGCCACCAGTGATTCCGACAGCACCCTCCAAGAGACCCAGTACTTC. Its translation is CATSDSDSTLQETQYF.